The next 9 T cell receptor beta chains were all read from a single sample in a study of neurological immune-mediated disorders. TCRdb re-called the 5' RACE reads through MiXCR, storing one row per CDR3 protein. The data hold 40,000 to 45,000 distinct CDR3 sequences, with roughly 13% observed a single time. Specimen: PBMCs. These receptors were taken from a female donor in good health.

This clonotype was seen ten or more times. The chain joins TRBV5-1 to TRBJ2-5; the match to TRBD1 covers 8 bases. This CDR3 is built from 15 residues. Germline loops: CDR1 SGHRS, CDR2 YFSETQ. The ends lost 3 bases at V and 4 bases at J; junction bases unmatched: 8. The CDR3 protein is CASSSGPGTGETQYF. The CDR3 DNA reads TGCGCCAGCAGCTCTGGACCCGGGACAGGAGAGACCCAGTACTTC. The whole variable domain, remainder taken from reference TRBV5-1 and TRBJ2-5, is KAGVTQTPRYLIKTRGQQVTLSCSPISGHRSVSWYQQTPGQGLQFLFEYFSETQRNKGNFPGRFSGRQFSNSRSEMNVSTLELGDSALYLCASSSGPGTGETQYFGPGTRLLVL.

Turning to this clonotype: A much larger clone is a single base away; this may be a read error. The V and J genes are TRBV29-1 and TRBJ1-1, with D uncertain. The V and J ends lost 8 bases and 0 bases respectively, with 4 bases between them. The germline V gene has CDR1 SQVTM and CDR2 ANQGSEA. The CDR3 is 10 residues long. This CDR3 reads CSLVNTEAFF. The CDR3 coding sequence is TGCAGCCTGGTGAACACTGAAGCTTTCTTT.

This clonotype has a count of ten or more. The chain links TRBV2 to TRBJ2-3; 10 bases are a match to TRBD2. In germline, CDR1 is SNHLY, CDR2 FYNNEI. The length of the CDR3 is 14 residues. The V segment lost 6 bases and the J segment 3 bases; nucleotides outside the gene matches: 3. CDR3 protein: CASRLAGGTDTQYF. The DNA of the CDR3 is TGTGCCAGCAGGTTAGCGGGAGGAACAGATACGCAGTATTTT.

This clonotype has a count of ten or more. One end of the junction varies from germline; a read error may be responsible. This chain joins TRBV20-1 and TRBJ2-1; 8 bases line up with TRBD2. Germline loops: CDR1 DFQATT, CDR2 SNEGSKA (reference sequence). CDR3 length equals 17 residues. This CDR3 reads CSAREHRPGLVLLPRPF. In DNA, the CDR3 is TGCAGTGCTAGAGAACACCGACCGGGACTAGTTCTCTTGCCCCGACCTTTC.

In this sample, this clonotype turned up once. The chain has TRBV20-1 and TRBJ1-2; a possible D gene is TRBD1 (5 bases). The germline V gene encodes CDR1 DFQATT and CDR2 SNEGSKA (reference sequence). Deletions cut 5 bases from V and 7 bases from J, with 17 bases between. The CDR3 is 13 residues long. CDR3 nucleotide sequence: TGCAGTGCTTCCCGACTAGCGGGGGTTGGCTACACCTTC. Amino acids: CSASRLAGVGYTF.

This clonotype has at least ten counts. The chain carries TRBV11-2 and TRBJ2-1, with 10 bases aligning to TRBD2. The CDR3 contains 17 residues. V gave up 5 bases and J gave up 1 base; unmatched junction bases: 8. Per the germline V gene, CDR1 is SGHAT and CDR2 is FQNNGV. The CDR3 is CASSISPSGGSYNEQFF. The CDR3 nucleotides read TGTGCCAGCAGCATAAGCCCTAGCGGGGGTTCCTACAATGAGCAGTTCTTC.

This clonotype was found many times. V is TRBV7-9 and J is TRBJ2-7, with 7 bases lining up with TRBD2. Losses at the gene ends were 2 bases for V and 5 bases for J; bases not matched to a gene: 6. Germline V CDR1 and CDR2: SEHNR, FQNEAQ (reference sequence). The CDR3 runs to 14 residues. The CDR3 DNA reads as TGTGCCAGCAGCTTATGGGGGGGGATCAACGAGCAGTACTTC. This codes for CASSLWGGINEQYF.

This clonotype was found many times. The V and J genes are TRBV20-1 and TRBJ1-2; D perhaps matches TRBD1 (5 bases). The CDR3 is made up of 14 amino acids. V was cut by 3 bases and J by 4 bases, with 15 bases left in between. The germline gives CDR1 DFQATT, CDR2 SNEGSKA (reference sequence). The CDR3 coding sequence is TGCAGTGCTAGGGACATTCTTCGTAGCTATGGCTACACCTTC. It is translated as CSARDILRSYGYTF.

In its sample, this clonotype was seen many times. The chain couples TRBV20-1 to TRBJ1-2, with 7 bases that match TRBD1. CDR3 length equals 12 residues. Losses at the gene ends were 0 bases for V and 8 bases for J; bases not matched to a gene: 3. In germline, CDR1 is DFQATT, CDR2 SNEGSKA (reference sequence). The chain's CDR3 is CSARDLQGGYTF. CDR3 bases: TGCAGTGCTAGAGATCTACAGGGGGGCTACACCTTC.